Below, 6 T cell receptor beta chains from the same sample are listed, as sequenced in a study of blood T cell repertoires in COVID-19 (dated by TCRdb to about 2020). Library preparation employed the immunoSEQ multiplex PCR assay. Entries here come from immuneACCESS through TCRdb and include only in-frame sequences with V and J called. Some clones fail to appear in such tables; in the studies checked, an unresolved V gene covers under half of the shortfall, and the cause of the remainder is unknown. A total of 200,000 to 250,000 clones appear in this sample, 75% to 85% of them only once. The biggest ten clones account for about 13% of the sample. Sequences were obtained from peripheral blood. The receptors originated from a human donor in a cohort sampled during active COVID-19.

The chain is built from TRBV4-1 and TRBJ1-4; D remains unclear. The germline CDR1 and CDR2 sequences are MGHRA and YSYEKL. The V end lost 3 bases, the J end lost 4 bases, and 21 bases lay between the germline ends. The CDR3 has 18 amino acids. Written as DNA, the CDR3 is TGCGCCAGCAGCCAGGGAGGTCAAGTCTATCGGAATAATGAAAAACTGTTTTTT. Residues: CASSQGGQVYRNNEKLFF.

The chain carries TRBV5-1 and TRBJ1-5; 7 bases fit TRBD1. There are 14 residues in the CDR3. The ends lost 4 bases at V and 6 bases at J; junction bases unmatched: 7. Germline CDR1 reads SGHRS; CDR2 reads YFSETQ. The CDR3 region is CASSITGAGQPQHF. For the CDR3, the DNA is TGCGCCAGCAGCATCACAGGGGCGGGTCAGCCCCAGCATTTT.

The rearrangement links TRBV6-4 to TRBJ1-2; 7 bases agree with TRBD1. The germline CDR1 and CDR2 sequences are MRHNA and SNTAGT. The CDR3 consists of 14 residues. The ends lost 4 bases at V and 4 bases at J; junction bases unmatched: 6. DNA for the CDR3: TGTGCCAGCAGTGCTTGGGACAGAGTCTATGGCTACACCTTC. Protein: CASSAWDRVYGYTF.

The chain has TRBV19 and TRBJ2-7; the match to TRBD2 covers 14 bases. This CDR3 comprises 16 residues. Germline V gene lookup returns CDR1 LNHDA and CDR2 SQIVND (reference sequence). V was clipped by 5 bases and J by 1 base; unmatched bases: 4. The CDR3 DNA sequence: TGTGCCAGTAGTTCGGGACTAGCGGGAGAATCCTACGAGCAGTACTTC. It specifies CASSSGLAGESYEQYF.

This clone was found once. J is TRBJ2-5 and V is TRBV14; a possible D gene is TRBD2 (5 bases). CDR3 length equals 14 residues. Trimming pared 0 bases from V and 11 bases from J, leaving 16 bases between. From germline, CDR1 is SGHDN and CDR2 FVKESK. The DNA for the CDR3 is TGTGCCAGCAGCCAAGATATGGCGGGCCGGGAACAGTACTTC. Translated, it gives CASSQDMAGREQYF.

In regard to this clone: Within the sample, other DNA sequences also encode this same CDR3. The chain carries TRBV3-1 (or the pseudogene TRBV3-2) and TRBJ2-2, with D perhaps TRBD2 (6 bases). Trimming removed 1 base from V and 2 bases from J, with 8 bases in between. The CDR3 extends over 15 amino acids. Per the germline V gene, CDR1 is LGHDT and CDR2 is YNNKEL (reference sequence). CDR3 nucleotide sequence: TGTGCCAGCAGCCAAGGGGGACTTAACACCGGGGAGCTGTTTTTT. This translates into CASSQGGLNTGELFF.